Shown below are 30 T cell receptor beta chains from a single sample sequenced in a study of blood T cell repertoires in COVID-19. Method: immunoSEQ multiplex PCR; TCRdb's copy keeps in-frame clones and lacks some. The table has under 200,000 clones, approximately 81% seen once. Material: peripheral blood. The receptors originated from an elderly woman with acute or convalescent COVID-19.

The V call is TRBV5-6, the J call TRBJ2-1; 7 nucleotides match TRBD2. The CDR3 is made up of 13 amino acids. V was clipped by 0 bases and J by 10 bases; unmatched bases: 4. CDR1 and CDR2 from the germline V gene are SGHDT and YYEEEE. The CDR3 DNA reads as TGTGCCAGCAGCTTGGGGCGGGAGTACGAGCAGTTCTTC. Translated: CASSLGREYEQFF.

CDR3 bases: TGTGCCAGCAGCTTTACAGGGCCGTCTGGGGCCAACGTCCTGACTTTC. Encoded protein: CASSFTGPSGANVLTF. V gene TRBV5-6 combines with J gene TRBJ2-6, with a weak D call TRBD1 (6 bases). Germline CDR1 reads SGHDT; CDR2 reads YYEEEE. With 2 bases removed from V and 1 base from J, the gap between germline ends came to 10 bases. The CDR3 length is 16 residues.

This sequence joins TRBV7-9 and TRBJ1-2; no reliable D call. Trimming removed 1 base at V and 8 bases at J, with 14 bases between. Germline-derived CDR1 and CDR2 are SEHNR and FQNEAQ (reference sequence). This CDR3 is built from 14 residues. CDR3 loop: CASSLEGVGVGYTF. In nucleotides, the CDR3 is TGTGCCAGCAGCTTAGAGGGAGTTGGTGTGGGCTACACCTTC.

CDR3 coding DNA: TGTGCCTGGAGTGTCCCAACAACTAATGAAAAACTGTTTTTT. It specifies CAWSVPTTNEKLFF. The J gene is TRBJ1-4, the V gene TRBV30; no clear D. The V end lost 0 bases, the J end lost 0 bases, and 5 bases lay between the germline ends. In germline, CDR1 is GTSNPN, CDR2 SVGIG (reference sequence). The CDR3 has 14 amino acids.

The chain recombines TRBV13 with TRBJ1-2, with TRBD1 matching 7 bases. From germline, CDR1 is PRHDT and CDR2 FYEKMQ (reference sequence). The V segment lost 5 bases and the J segment 8 bases; nucleotides outside the gene matches: 17. The length of the CDR3 is 16 residues. In nucleotides, the CDR3 is TGTGCCAGCAGCCTCCTCACAGGGGCAGCAGCCTTGGGCTACACCTTC. Residues: CASSLLTGAAALGYTF.

This clone was observed once. This rearrangement joins TRBV5-6 to TRBJ2-1; TRBD1 matches at 11 bases. The junction had 7 bases not matched to a gene; V was cut back by 4 bases and J by 4 bases. This CDR3 is 16 amino acids long. Germline V CDR1 and CDR2: SGHDT, YYEEEE. CDR3 in DNA: TGTGCCAGCAGCGCTTCCGGGACAGGGGGTTACAATGAGCAGTTCTTC. Translation: CASSASGTGGYNEQFF. Combining the CDR3 with reference TRBV5-6 and TRBJ2-1 gives the whole variable domain DAGVTQSPTHLIKTRGQQVTLRCSPKSGHDTVSWYQQALGQGPQFIFQYYEEEERQRGNFPDRFSGHQFPNYSSELNVNALLLGDSALYLCASSASGTGGYNEQFFGPGTRLTVL.

The V call is TRBV6-4, the J call TRBJ1-5; TRBD1 aligns across 7 bases. After removal of 6 bases from V and 6 bases from J, the junction contained 8 bases not matched to a gene. There are 14 residues in the CDR3. CDR1 and CDR2 from the germline V gene are MRHNA and SNTAGT. CDR3 protein: CASSQEAGGQPQHF. DNA of the CDR3: TGTGCCAGCAGCCAGGAGGCAGGGGGTCAGCCCCAGCATTTT.

J is TRBJ2-4 and V is TRBV7-9; TRBD2 matches at 14 bases. There are 17 residues in the CDR3. Per germline, CDR1 SEHNR and CDR2 FQNEAQ (reference sequence). J was trimmed by 6 bases and V by 5 bases; bases with no gene match: 9. In DNA, the CDR3 is TGTGCCAGCAGCCCCGGGACTAGCGGGAGCACCATAAACATTCAGTACTTC. Protein sequence: CASSPGTSGSTINIQYF.

The count of this clone is one. In DNA, the CDR3 is TGTGCCAGCAGTTACACAGGAGTTGGATCTGGAAACACCATATATTTT. It encodes CASSYTGVGSGNTIYF. This chain uses TRBV6-5 with TRBJ1-3; D perhaps matches TRBD1 (5 bases). Looked up from germline, CDR1 is MNHEY and CDR2 is SVGAGI. There are 16 residues in the CDR3. V lost 2 bases and J lost 1, with 12 bases in between.

The chain is built from TRBV7-8 and TRBJ2-6; TRBD1 aligns across 8 bases. The germline V gene encodes CDR1 SGHVS and CDR2 FQNEAQ. V gave up 6 bases and J gave up 0 bases; unmatched junction bases: 7. The length of the CDR3 is 17 residues. CDR3 nucleotides: TGTGCCAGCAGTGCTGGGACAGGCGACTCTGGGGCCAACGTCCTGACTTTC. Protein: CASSAGTGDSGANVLTF.

The chain carries TRBV5-1 and TRBJ2-5; D is possibly TRBD2 (7 bases). CDR3 length: 14 residues. The germline V gene encodes CDR1 SGHRS and CDR2 YFSETQ. V lost 2 bases to trimming and J lost 3 bases, with 11 bases between them. This CDR3 is CASSLGGGKETQYF. Here the CDR3 DNA reads TGCGCCAGCAGCTTAGGGGGGGGGAAAGAGACCCAGTACTTC. The complete variable domain, with remaining parts taken from reference TRBV5-1 and TRBJ2-5, reads KAGVTQTPRYLIKTRGQQVTLSCSPISGHRSVSWYQQTPGQGLQFLFEYFSETQRNKGNFPGRFSGRQFSNSRSEMNVSTLELGDSALYLCASSLGGGKETQYFGPGTRLLVL.

This clone was seen a handful of times. The genes are TRBV2 and TRBJ1-5, with a possible D match to TRBD1 (6 bases). CDR3 length: 13 amino acids. V lost 3 bases and J lost 10, with 13 bases in between. Germline V gives CDR1 SNHLY, CDR2 FYNNEI. The CDR3 nucleotides are TGTGCCAGCAGTGAGGGGGCACTTCAACCCCAGCATTTT. Translation gives CASSEGALQPQHF.

The chain employs TRBV5-5 and TRBJ1-2; no reliable D call. The V gene's germline CDR1 is SGHKS and CDR2 YYEKEE (reference sequence). The germline V and J ends were trimmed by 4 bases and 4 bases, with 11 bases remaining between them. This CDR3 contains 13 residues. The chain's CDR3 is CASSNWAGYGYTF. The CDR3 nucleotides are TGTGCCAGCAGCAACTGGGCAGGCTATGGCTACACCTTC.

The genes are TRBV29-1 and TRBJ2-5; D possibly corresponds to TRBD1 (6 bases). This CDR3 has 13 residues. The V gene's germline CDR1 is SQVTM and CDR2 ANQGSEA. V lost 7 bases to trimming and J lost 5 bases, with 17 bases between them. This chain's CDR3 is CSAPLQGAETQYF. For the CDR3, the DNA is TGCAGCGCTCCACTACAGGGTGCGGAGACCCAGTACTTC.

The rearrangement links TRBV27 to TRBJ1-1, with TRBD1 identical over 7 bases. The V gene's germline CDR1 is MNHEY and CDR2 SMNVEV (reference sequence). V trimming: 6 bases; J trimming: 2 bases; junction bases outside the gene matches: 6. The CDR3 contains 14 residues. The DNA for the CDR3 is TGTGCCAGCAGATTGGGACAGCAAAACACTGAAGCTTTCTTT. This gives the protein CASRLGQQNTEAFF.

This sequence joins TRBV6-2 or TRBV6-3 and TRBJ2-3; TRBD1 aligns across 7 bases. V lost 6 bases and J lost 2; bases outside the gene matches: 11. This CDR3 has 16 residues. Germline assignment: CDR1 MNHEY and CDR2 SVGEGT. CDR3 region: CASSTRNRGYTDTQYF. CDR3 nucleotides: TGTGCCAGCAGCACTAGAAACAGGGGCTACACAGATACGCAGTATTTT.

The rearrangement joins TRBV9 to TRBJ1-3, with TRBD1 identical over 7 bases. CDR3 length: 16 residues. The J segment lost 4 bases and the V segment lost 3 bases, leaving 10 bases of the junction unmatched. Looked up from germline, CDR1 is SGDLS and CDR2 is YYNGEE. This CDR3 reads CASSGRQGLTGNTIYF. CDR3 nucleotide sequence: TGTGCCAGCAGCGGCCGACAGGGTCTTACGGGAAACACCATATATTTT.

The chain carries TRBV11-2 and TRBJ1-2, with TRBD1 as a possible D gene (5 bases). V lost 6 bases and J lost 1, with 24 bases in between. The CDR3 runs 18 residues. The germline gives CDR1 SGHAT, CDR2 FQNNGV. The CDR3 protein is CASRKTQGQGALNYGYTF. The CDR3, as DNA: TGTGCCAGCAGGAAAACCCAGGGCCAAGGGGCCCTTAACTATGGCTACACCTTC.

In its sample, this clone was seen a few times. The J gene is TRBJ2-3, the V gene TRBV5-1; D is undetermined. The germline V gene has CDR1 SGHRS and CDR2 YFSETQ. Trimming removed 1 base at V and 0 bases at J, with 18 bases between. The CDR3 loop spans 18 amino acids. CDR3 amino acids: CASSLNPSGVDSTDTQYF. As DNA, the CDR3 is TGCGCCAGCAGCTTGAACCCCTCGGGTGTAGATAGCACAGATACGCAGTATTTT.

The chain is built from TRBV28 and TRBJ1-2, with D perhaps TRBD1 (6 bases). Germline V lookup: CDR1 MDHEN, CDR2 SYDVKM. This CDR3 region has 15 residues. The germline V and J ends were trimmed by 4 bases and 2 bases, with 14 bases remaining between them. In nucleotides, the CDR3 is TGTGCCAGCAGTTCCCTTCAGGGGCTCAACTATGGCTACACCTTC. Amino acids: CASSSLQGLNYGYTF.

The J gene is TRBJ2-2, the V gene TRBV7-2; the D is unclear. Germline CDR1 SGHTA, CDR2 FQGNSA. The V gene lost 5 bases and the J gene lost 4 bases, with 11 bases spanning the gap. This CDR3 is 14 amino acids long. DNA for the CDR3: TGTGCCAGCAGCCTAACTCCGGGCACCGGGGAGCTGTTTTTT. It specifies CASSLTPGTGELFF.

The sample holds many counts of this clone. Sequence at one end of the junction differs from germline and may be a read error. The chain has TRBV7-3 and TRBJ1-4; 7 nucleotides line up with TRBD1. CDR1 and CDR2 (germline): SGHTA, FQGTGA. This CDR3 has 15 residues. The CDR3 sequence is CASSLTGEGHEKLFF. CDR3 DNA sequence: TGTGCCAGCAGCCTAACAGGGGAGGGACATGAAAAACTGTTTTTT.

V is TRBV5-4 and J is TRBJ2-3; TRBD2 aligns across 10 bases. The V gene's germline CDR1 is SGHNT and CDR2 YYREEE (reference sequence). V shed 0 bases and J 2 bases; nucleotides not matched to a gene: 3. This CDR3 region has 16 residues. CDR3: CASSLEGLAATDTQYF. In nucleotides, the CDR3 is TGTGCCAGCAGCTTGGAAGGACTAGCGGCCACAGATACGCAGTATTTT.

The chain is built from TRBV5-1 and TRBJ1-1; 7 nucleotides line up with TRBD1. Unmatched junction bases numbered 3, after V lost 1 base and J lost 0 bases. The germline gives CDR1 SGHRS, CDR2 YFSETQ. The CDR3 extends over 15 amino acids. DNA of the CDR3: TGCGCCAGCAGCTTGAGGACAGGAATGAACACTGAAGCTTTCTTT. This gives the protein CASSLRTGMNTEAFF.

This clone was seen more than once but under ten times. The V call is TRBV18, the J call TRBJ2-4, with D tentatively TRBD2 (5 bases). The germline V and J ends were trimmed by 3 bases and 8 bases, with 11 bases remaining between them. This CDR3 comprises 13 residues. The germline V gene has CDR1 KGHSH and CDR2 LQKENI. The CDR3 bases are TGTGCCAGCTCACCTTTCTCGGAGGACATTCAGTACTTC. Its translation is CASSPFSEDIQYF.

This chain connects TRBV2 to TRBJ1-1, with D perhaps TRBD1 (6 bases). The V and J ends lost 7 bases and 0 bases respectively, with 9 bases between them. Germline V gene data show CDR1 as SNHLY and CDR2 as FYNNEI. The CDR3 totals 13 residues. Here the CDR3 DNA reads TGTGCCAGCACCGGGGACATGAACACTGAAGCTTTCTTT. Translating gives CASTGDMNTEAFF. The variable domain in full, completed from reference TRBV2 and TRBJ1-1, reads EPEVTQTPSHQVTQMGQEVILRCVPISNHLYFYWYRQILGQKVEFLVSFYNNEISEKSEIFDDQFSVERPDGSNFTLKIRSTKLEDSAMYFCASTGDMNTEAFFGQGTRLTVV.

The rearrangement joins TRBV12-3 or TRBV12-4 to TRBJ1-3; D gene ambiguous. This CDR3 is 12 amino acids long. V was trimmed by 4 bases and J by 7 bases, leaving 8 bases between them. This CDR3 is CASSYRGNTIYF. The CDR3 region has the DNA TGTGCCAGCAGTTACCGAGGGAACACCATATATTTT.

This clone was picked up one time. The chain combines TRBV18 with TRBJ1-1; TRBD1 aligns across 8 bases. Trimming removed 5 bases from V and 5 bases from J; junction bases left unmatched: 7. The CDR3 runs 14 residues. Germline-derived CDR1 and CDR2 are KGHSH and LQKENI. The CDR3 region has the DNA TGTGCCAGCTCAAAGATAGACAGGGGAACTGAAGCTTTCTTT. Residues: CASSKIDRGTEAFF. Together with reference TRBV18 and TRBJ1-1, the CDR3 gives the full variable domain: NAGVMQNPRHLVRRRGQEARLRCSPMKGHSHVYWYRQLPEEGLKFMVYLQKENIIDESGMPKERFSAEFPKEGPSILRIQQVVRGDSAAYFCASSKIDRGTEAFFGQGTRLTVV.

The rearrangement links TRBV18 to TRBJ1-1; D may be TRBD1 (5 bases). V lost 3 bases to trimming and J lost 4 bases, with 12 bases between them. The V gene's germline CDR1 is KGHSH and CDR2 LQKENI. The CDR3 runs 14 residues. The CDR3 region is CASSPTVRGTEAFF. CDR3 nucleotide sequence: TGTGCCAGCTCACCGACGGTAAGGGGCACTGAAGCTTTCTTT.

J is TRBJ1-2 and V is TRBV6-1; the match to TRBD1 covers 7 bases. The CDR3 loop spans 15 amino acids. The junction had 4 bases not matched to a gene; V was cut back by 1 base and J by 2 bases. CDR1 and CDR2 from the germline V gene are MNHNS and SASEGT. The CDR3 DNA sequence: TGTGCCAGCAGTGAAGGGGGCAGGGGGAACTATGGCTACACCTTC. Translated: CASSEGGRGNYGYTF.